A selection of T cell receptor beta chains follows, all from one sample in a study of shared T cell receptors in the human thymus. The table came from immunoSEQ multiplex PCR; TCRdb's copy has only in-frame clones and leaves some out. The top ten clones hold under 0.012% of a sample with 550,000 to 800,000 clones, over 75% of them seen once. Separately, the same data were catalogued under a study of human thymus T cells.

Specimen: thymocytes. Source of these receptors: a girl in the first two years of life with a congenital heart defect. The CDR3 runs from the conserved cysteine through the conserved F or W. The D gene is left open where the match is weak. Clone size appears in some rows only: once, few, many, or a class for an expanded clone.

V	D	J	size	DNA	CDR3
TRBV4-3	TRBD1	TRBJ1-5	.	TGCGCCAGCAGCCAACAAACCGGGGACAGGGAGGTCCAGCCCCAGCATTTT	CASSQQTGDREVQPQHF
TRBV29-1	TRBD2	TRBJ2-1	.	TGCAGCGTTGGCCCATGCGGGGCGGGGGGGTTGTGGGGTGAGCAGTTCTTC	CSVGPCGAGGLWGEQFF
TRBV19	TRBD1	TRBJ1-2	.	TGTGCCAGTAGTACGAACAGGGGAGGAAGCTATGGCTACACCTTC	CASSTNRGGSYGYTF
TRBV4-1	.	TRBJ2-5	few	TGCGCCAGCAGCCAAGAAGTACGGACTAAAATCTCAGAGACCCAGTACTTC	CASSQEVRTKISETQYF
TRBV28	.	TRBJ2-1	.	TGTGCCAGCAGTAACCCTAGGGGGACCCCCAGGATCTCCTACAATGAGCAGTTCTTC	CASSNPRGTPRISYNEQFF
TRBV5-1	.	TRBJ1-1	.	TGCGCCAGCAAACCCCGGCCTGACTCCTTGAACACTGAAGCTTTCTTT	CASKPRPDSLNTEAFF
TRBV7-2	.	TRBJ1-2	.	TGTGCCCCTAAGAGACTCACGAACAGCTACACCTTC	CAPKRLTNSYTF
TRBV30	TRBD2	TRBJ2-5	.	TGTGCCTGGAGTGTCGGGCTAGCGGGGCCTATACTCCAAGAGACCCAGTACTTC	CAWSVGLAGPILQETQYF
TRBV6-1	.	TRBJ1-4	.	TGTGCCAGCAGTGACGGGGAGGAAAAACTGTTTTTT	CASSDGEEKLFF
TRBV12-5	TRBD1	TRBJ1-1	.	TGTGCTAGTTATACAGGACAGGGGAATGAAGCTTTCTTT	CASYTGQGNEAFF
TRBV10-3	TRBD1	TRBJ1-2	once	TGTGCCATCACCCAAGGACAGGGAAACTATGGCTACACCTTC	CAITQGQGNYGYTF
TRBV19	TRBD1	TRBJ1-1	.	TGTGCCAGTAGTATCGACAGGGCTCGCGAGGGCACTGAAGCTTTCTTT	CASSIDRAREGTEAFF
TRBV7-9	TRBD1	TRBJ1-2	.	TGTGCCAGCAGCGCCGGACAGGGATTCTATGGCTACACCTTC	CASSAGQGFYGYTF
TRBV28	.	TRBJ2-3	.	TGTGCCAGCAGCTCCCTCGGAGCAAGGGAGATATTCACAGATACGCAGTATTTT	CASSSLGAREIFTDTQYF
TRBV28	.	TRBJ1-3	.	TGTGCCAGCAGTTTTCTACCGAAAGGAAACACCATATATTTT	CASSFLPKGNTIYF
TRBV9	.	TRBJ1-2	.	TGTGCCAGCAGCGTAGACCCAGGGGAACGGGGTAACTATGGCTACACCTTC	CASSVDPGERGNYGYTF
TRBV5-4	.	TRBJ1-3	.	TGTGCCAGCAGCTACCGGGGAAACACCATATATTTT	CASSYRGNTIYF
TRBV7-2	TRBD1	TRBJ1-5	.	TGTGCCAGCAGCACCCGACAGGGGAATCAGCCCCAGCATTTT	CASSTRQGNQPQHF
TRBV27	TRBD1	TRBJ1-2	.	TGTGCCAGCAGTCCCCTTCGACAGGGGCTTCCGTATGGCTACACCTTC	CASSPLRQGLPYGYTF
TRBV7-8	.	TRBJ1-2	.	TGTGCCAGCAGCTTAGCGCCGGACAGAAACTATGGCTACACCTTC	CASSLAPDRNYGYTF
TRBV13	TRBD1	TRBJ1-2	.	TGTGCCAGCAGCACCCACCGCCGGGACAGGGATGGCTACACCTTC	CASSTHRRDRDGYTF
TRBV7-9	TRBD2	TRBJ2-1	.	TGTGCCAGCAGCTTAGATCCTAGCGGGGGGGAGTGTCCTGAGCAGTTCTTC	CASSLDPSGGECPEQFF
TRBV7-9	.	TRBJ2-5	.	TGTGCCAGCAGCAAGCTTAGGAACGGGGAGGCAGAGACCCAGTACTTC	CASSKLRNGEAETQYF
TRBV7-2	TRBD1	TRBJ2-5	.	TGTGCCAGCAGCTTGACCGGGACAGGGGGCTTGAAGACCCAGTACTTC	CASSLTGTGGLKTQYF
TRBV9	TRBD1	TRBJ1-2	.	TGTGCCAGCAGCGTAGTCTCCCACCCTCTAATCCGGGACAGGAGACCTTCCTTC	CASSVVSHPLIRDRRPSF
TRBV9	TRBD1	TRBJ1-6	.	TGTGCCAGCAGCGTAGCGGACAGGCTATCCCCCAGAGCCAAAGGTTCACCCCTCCACTTT	CASSVADRLSPRAKGSPLHF
TRBV30	TRBD1	TRBJ2-1	.	TGTGCCTGGGAAACAGGGGGTGAGCAGTTCTTC	CAWETGGEQFF
TRBV27	.	TRBJ1-5	once	TGTGCCAGCAGTTTATCAACAGGGCTACGAAATCAGCCCCAGCATTTT	CASSLSTGLRNQPQHF
TRBV6-5	.	TRBJ1-2	.	TGTGCCAGCAGTTACTCTCCGGGGGGATCTGGCTACACCTTC	CASSYSPGGSGYTF
TRBV6-1	TRBD2	TRBJ2-1	.	TGTGCCAGCAGTGACCGACTAGCGGGGCCGAAGGTTACCTACAATGAGCAGTTCTTC	CASSDRLAGPKVTYNEQFF
TRBV29-1	.	TRBJ1-2	.	TGCAGCGCCGAGGCAGGGAACTATGGCTACACCTTC	CSAEAGNYGYTF
TRBV2	.	TRBJ1-1	once	TGTGTAGGCTCTAGATCCAACACTGAAGCTTTCTTT	CVGSRSNTEAFF
TRBV30	.	TRBJ2-7	few	TGTGCCTGGCAATCCCAAGGGGGGGTGGGGGAGCAGTACTTC	CAWQSQGGVGEQYF
TRBV11-2	TRBD1	TRBJ1-1	once	TGTGCCAGCAGCCGGGACAGGGGGCCCCAGAACACTGAAGCTTTCTTT	CASSRDRGPQNTEAFF
TRBV5-5	.	TRBJ1-1	.	TGTGCCAGCATTTGGGCGACGTGGGACACTGAAGCTTTCTTT	CASIWATWDTEAFF
TRBV23-1	TRBD1	TRBJ1-4	.	TGCGCCAGCAGTCAACCCCGACAGGGATCCGATGCAACTAATGAAAAACTGTTTTTT	CASSQPRQGSDATNEKLFF
TRBV5-1	TRBD1	TRBJ1-2	.	TGCGCCAGCAGCAGGGGCCCGGGACAGGGGGATGGCTACACCTTC	CASSRGPGQGDGYTF
TRBV19	.	TRBJ1-1	.	TGTGCCAGCGTTTTGAACACTGAAGCTTTCTTT	CASVLNTEAFF